The clone carrying this T cell receptor (beta chain) has a handful of counts. Its antigen remains unknown. The data were obtained in a study of T cell repertoires in cytomegalovirus infection. This CDR3 has 16 amino acids. V lost 3 bases to trimming and J lost 1 base, with 18 bases between them. Looked up from germline, CDR1 is DFQATT and CDR2 is SNEGSKA (reference sequence). TCRdb re-called the reads through MiXCR, storing one row per CDR3 protein. Of some 800,000 distinct CDR3 sequences detected, 25% to 30% appear once; the ten largest clones hold around 13%. This TCR came from a human donor in good health (CMV status not recorded). Some clones in this sample may be carry-over from other donors' samples. V gene TRBV20-1 combines with J gene TRBJ1-1; D call uncertain. Sequencing used cultured CD8+ T cells from PBMCs, obtained from culture after CMV antigen stimulation. CDR3 bases: TGCAGTGCTAGGGTATCCAAGAGGGCCCCGAACACTGAAGCTTTCTTT. This encodes CSARVSKRAPNTEAFF.